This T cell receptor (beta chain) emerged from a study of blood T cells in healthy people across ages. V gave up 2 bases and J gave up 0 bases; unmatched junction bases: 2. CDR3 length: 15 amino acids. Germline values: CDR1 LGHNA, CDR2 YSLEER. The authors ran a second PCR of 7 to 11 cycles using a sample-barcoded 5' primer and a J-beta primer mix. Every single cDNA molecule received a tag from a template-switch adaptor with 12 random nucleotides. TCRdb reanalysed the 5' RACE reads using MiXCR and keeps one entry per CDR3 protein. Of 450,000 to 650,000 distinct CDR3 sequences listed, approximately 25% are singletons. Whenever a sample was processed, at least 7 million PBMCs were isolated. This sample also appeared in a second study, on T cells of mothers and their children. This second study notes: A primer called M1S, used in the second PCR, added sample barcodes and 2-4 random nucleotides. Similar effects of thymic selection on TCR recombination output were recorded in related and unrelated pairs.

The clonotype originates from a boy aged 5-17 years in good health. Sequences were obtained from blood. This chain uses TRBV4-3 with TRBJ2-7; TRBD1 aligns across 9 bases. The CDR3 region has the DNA TGCGCCAGCAGCCAAAGGACAGGGGCCTCCTACGAGCAGTACTTC. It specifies CASSQRTGASYEQYF.